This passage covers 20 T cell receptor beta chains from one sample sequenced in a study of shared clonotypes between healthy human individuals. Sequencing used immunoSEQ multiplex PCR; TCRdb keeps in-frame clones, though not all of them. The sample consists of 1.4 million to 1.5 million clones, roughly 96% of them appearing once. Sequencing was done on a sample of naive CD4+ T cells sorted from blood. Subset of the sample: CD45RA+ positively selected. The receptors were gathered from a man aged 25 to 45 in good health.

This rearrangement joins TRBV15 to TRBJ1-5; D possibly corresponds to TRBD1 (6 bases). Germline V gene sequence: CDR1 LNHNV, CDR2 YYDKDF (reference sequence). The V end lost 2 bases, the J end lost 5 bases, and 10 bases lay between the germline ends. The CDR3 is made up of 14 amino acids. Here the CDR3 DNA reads TGTGCCACCAGCAGACAGGGGCAGGATCAGCCCCAGCATTTT. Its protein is CATSRQGQDQPQHF.

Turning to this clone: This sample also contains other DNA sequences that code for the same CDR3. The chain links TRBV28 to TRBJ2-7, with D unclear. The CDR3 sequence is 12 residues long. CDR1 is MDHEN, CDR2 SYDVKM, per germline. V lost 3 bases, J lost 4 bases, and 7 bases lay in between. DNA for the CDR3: TGTGCCAGCAGTTTTGGGATATACGAGCAGTACTTC. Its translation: CASSFGIYEQYF.

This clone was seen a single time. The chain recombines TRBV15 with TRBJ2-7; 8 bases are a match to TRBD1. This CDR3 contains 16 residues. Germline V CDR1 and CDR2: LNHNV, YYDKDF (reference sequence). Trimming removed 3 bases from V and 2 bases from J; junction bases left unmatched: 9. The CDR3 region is CATSSRQGFTAYEQYF. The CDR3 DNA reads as TGTGCCACCAGCAGCAGACAGGGGTTTACGGCCTACGAGCAGTACTTC. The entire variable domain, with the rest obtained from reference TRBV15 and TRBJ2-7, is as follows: DAMVIQNPRYQVTQFGKPVTLSCSQTLNHNVMYWYQQKSSQAPKLLFHYYDKDFNNEADTPDNFQSRRPNTSFCFLDIRSPGLGDTAMYLCATSSRQGFTAYEQYFGPGTRLTVT.

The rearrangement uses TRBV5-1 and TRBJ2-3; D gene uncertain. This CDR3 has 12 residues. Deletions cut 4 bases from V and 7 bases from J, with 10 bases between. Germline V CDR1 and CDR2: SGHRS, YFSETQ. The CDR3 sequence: CASSGDLYTQYF. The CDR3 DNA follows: TGCGCCAGCAGCGGAGACTTGTATACGCAGTATTTT.

The CDR3 DNA is TGCGCCAGCAGCCCAGGGTTCCAAGAGACCCAGTACTTC. Its translation is CASSPGFQETQYF. The chain links TRBV4-3 to TRBJ2-5; the D gene is possibly TRBD1 (5 bases). V was shortened by 4 bases and J by 1 base, with 7 bases between the two germline ends. The CDR3 loop spans 13 amino acids. In germline, CDR1 is LGHNA, CDR2 YSLEER.

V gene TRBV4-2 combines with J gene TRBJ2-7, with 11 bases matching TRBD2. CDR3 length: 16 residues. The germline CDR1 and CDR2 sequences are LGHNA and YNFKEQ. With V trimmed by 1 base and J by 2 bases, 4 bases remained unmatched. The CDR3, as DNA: TGTGCCAGCAGCCAAGCTAGCGGGAGGAGTACCTACGAGCAGTACTTC. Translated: CASSQASGRSTYEQYF.

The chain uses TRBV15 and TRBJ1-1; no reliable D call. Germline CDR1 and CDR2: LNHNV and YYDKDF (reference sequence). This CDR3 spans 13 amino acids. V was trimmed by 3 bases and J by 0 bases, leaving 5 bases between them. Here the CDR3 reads CATSRGLNTEAFF. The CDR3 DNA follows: TGTGCCACCAGCAGGGGGTTGAACACTGAAGCTTTCTTT.

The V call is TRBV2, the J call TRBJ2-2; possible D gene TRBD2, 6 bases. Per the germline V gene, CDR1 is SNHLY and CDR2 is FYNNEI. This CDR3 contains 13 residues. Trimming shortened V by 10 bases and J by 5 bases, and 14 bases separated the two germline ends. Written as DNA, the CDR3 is TGTGCCATGCGGGGAGTACGGACCGGGGAGCTGTTTTTT. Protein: CAMRGVRTGELFF.

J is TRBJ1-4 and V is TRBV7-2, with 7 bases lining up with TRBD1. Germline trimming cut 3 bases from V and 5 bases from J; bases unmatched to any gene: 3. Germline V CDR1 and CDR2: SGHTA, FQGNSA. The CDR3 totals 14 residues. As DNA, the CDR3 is TGTGCCAGCAGCTTCCGGGACAGAAATGAAAAACTGTTTTTT. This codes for CASSFRDRNEKLFF.

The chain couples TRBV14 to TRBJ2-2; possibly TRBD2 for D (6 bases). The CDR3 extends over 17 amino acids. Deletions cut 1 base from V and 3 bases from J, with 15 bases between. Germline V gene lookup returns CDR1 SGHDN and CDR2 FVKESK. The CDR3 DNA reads TGTGCCAGCAGCCAAGTGGTCGGGAGTGCGTACACCGGGGAGCTGTTTTTT. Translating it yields CASSQVVGSAYTGELFF.

The CDR3 here is CASSLELGGARNTGELFF. The CDR3 region has the DNA TGCGCCAGCAGCCTCGAACTGGGAGGGGCAAGGAACACCGGGGAGCTGTTTTTT. The chain carries TRBV4-1 and TRBJ2-2; 7 bases map to TRBD2. The germline V gene encodes CDR1 MGHRA and CDR2 YSYEKL. Trimming removed 4 bases from V and 1 base from J; junction bases left unmatched: 12. CDR3 length: 18 residues.

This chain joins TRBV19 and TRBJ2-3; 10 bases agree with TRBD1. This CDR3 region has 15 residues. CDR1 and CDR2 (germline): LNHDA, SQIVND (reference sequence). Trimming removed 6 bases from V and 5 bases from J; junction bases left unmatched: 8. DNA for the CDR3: TGTGCCAGTAGGGAGACAGGGGGCTCAATAGATACGCAGTATTTT. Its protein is CASRETGGSIDTQYF.

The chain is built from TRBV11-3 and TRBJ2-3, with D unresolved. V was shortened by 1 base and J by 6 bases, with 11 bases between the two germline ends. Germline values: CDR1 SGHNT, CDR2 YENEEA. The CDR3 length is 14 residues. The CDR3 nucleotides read TGTGCCAGCAGCTTAGGGCAGGTACACGATACGCAGTATTTT. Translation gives CASSLGQVHDTQYF.

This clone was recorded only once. CDR3 region: CASSHSAGSSYEQYF. DNA of the CDR3: TGCGCCAGCAGCCATTCAGCGGGGAGCTCCTACGAGCAGTACTTC. The rearrangement uses TRBV4-3 and TRBJ2-7; 7 nucleotides align to TRBD2. J was trimmed by 0 bases and V by 3 bases; bases with no gene match: 5. In germline, CDR1 is LGHNA, CDR2 YSLEER. The CDR3 is made up of 15 amino acids.

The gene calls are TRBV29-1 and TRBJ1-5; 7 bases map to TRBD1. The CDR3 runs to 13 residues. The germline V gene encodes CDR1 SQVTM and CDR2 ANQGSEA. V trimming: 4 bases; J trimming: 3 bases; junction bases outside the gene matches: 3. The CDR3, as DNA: TGCAGCGTTGGGGACAGCCTCAATCAGCCCCAGCATTTT. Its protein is CSVGDSLNQPQHF.

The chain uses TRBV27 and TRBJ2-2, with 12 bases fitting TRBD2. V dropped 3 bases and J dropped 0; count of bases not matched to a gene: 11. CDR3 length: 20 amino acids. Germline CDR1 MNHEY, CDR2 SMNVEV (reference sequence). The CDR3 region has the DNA TGTGCCAGCAGTTTCTTCCGCGGACTAGCGGGACCGACGAACACCGGGGAGCTGTTTTTT. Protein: CASSFFRGLAGPTNTGELFF.

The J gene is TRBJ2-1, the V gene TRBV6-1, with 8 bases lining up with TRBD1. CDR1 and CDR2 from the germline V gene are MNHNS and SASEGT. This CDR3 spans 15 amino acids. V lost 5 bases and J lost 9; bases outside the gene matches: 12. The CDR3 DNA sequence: TGTGCCAGCAGTATAGGGACAGGCTTCGTGAGTGAGCAGTTCTTC. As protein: CASSIGTGFVSEQFF.

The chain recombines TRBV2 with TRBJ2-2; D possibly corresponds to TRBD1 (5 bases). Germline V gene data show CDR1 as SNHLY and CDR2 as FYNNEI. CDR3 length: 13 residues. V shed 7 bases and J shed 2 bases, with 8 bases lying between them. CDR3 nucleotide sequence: TGTGCCAGCAAAACAGGAAACACCGGGGAGCTGTTTTTT. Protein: CASKTGNTGELFF.

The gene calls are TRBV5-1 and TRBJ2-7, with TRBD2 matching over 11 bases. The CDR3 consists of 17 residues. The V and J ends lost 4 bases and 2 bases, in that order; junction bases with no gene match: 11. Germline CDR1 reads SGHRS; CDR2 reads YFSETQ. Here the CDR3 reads CASSMGLAEVTAYEQYF. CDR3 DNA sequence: TGCGCCAGCAGCATGGGACTAGCGGAAGTAACAGCCTACGAGCAGTACTTC.

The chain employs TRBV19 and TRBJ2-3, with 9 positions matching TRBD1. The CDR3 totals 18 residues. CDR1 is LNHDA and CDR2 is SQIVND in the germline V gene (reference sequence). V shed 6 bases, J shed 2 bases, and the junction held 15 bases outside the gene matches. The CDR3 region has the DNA TGTGCCAGTAGGGGGGGACAGGGCCAGCGGTTGTACACAGATACGCAGTATTTT. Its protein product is CASRGGQGQRLYTDTQYF.